The following is a TCR beta chain sequence with its context. These data are taken from a study of cytomegalovirus exposure and HLA in healthy donors. The trim removed 3 bases at V and 7 bases at J, leaving 4 bases unmatched. Germline V gene sequence: CDR1 GTSNPN, CDR2 SVGIG (reference sequence). CDR3 length equals 13 residues. The PCR used 60 Vbeta and 13 Jbeta primers. The protocol was immunoSEQ multiplex PCR, while the TCRdb copy is restricted to in-frame clones and leaves out a portion. The profile shows about 130,000 clones, 80% of them singletons. The chain combines TRBV30 with TRBJ2-1, with 9 bases lining up with TRBD2. The sample consisted of PBMCs. This TCR was sampled from a male donor in good health and CMV-seronegative. In DNA, the CDR3 is TGTGCCTGGAGAGCGCGGGAGGGAAATGAGCAGTTCTTC. Its translation: CAWRAREGNEQFF.